Described below is a single T cell receptor (beta chain) sequence and its context. This sample was included in a study of blood T cell repertoires in COVID-19. The germline CDR1 and CDR2 sequences are SGHDN and FVKESK. The CDR3 extends over 14 amino acids. Trimming cost V 4 bases and J 4 bases, with 8 bases left between them. TCRdb's table, derived via immunoSEQ multiplex PCR, lists solely in-frame clones and lacks some. The data contain about 190,000 clones, more than 75% of them singletons. The sequence came from a woman aged 50 to 65 with acute COVID-19. The V gene is TRBV14, the J gene TRBJ2-6, with D uncertain. Sequenced: PBMCs or T cells enriched from blood (not recorded which). CDR3 residues: CASSPQWGANVLTF. CDR3 bases: TGTGCCAGCAGCCCCCAGTGGGGGGCCAACGTCCTGACTTTC.